This entry features one TCR beta chain sequence. This sample was taken from a study of blood T cell repertoires in COVID-19. Study summary: Nucleic acid was either cDNA or gDNA, and it came from T cells, B-cell-depleted T cells, or PBMCs.

With V trimmed by 2 bases and J by 8 bases, 9 bases remained unmatched. The CDR3 is made up of 15 amino acids. Germline CDR1 is MNHEY and CDR2 is SVGAGI. In the original analysis: How many nucleated cells were present was estimated from reference gene primer amplification. The data were produced by immunoSEQ multiplex PCR, yet TCRdb's version contains in-frame clones alone and is incomplete. The DNA was the basis for D and trimming; V, J and clone size are from that table. The data contain around 74,000 clones, approximately 88% of them seen just once; the ten biggest clones take up approximately 8%.

The TCR originated in a man under 40 with acute or convalescent COVID-19. V gene TRBV6-5 combines with J gene TRBJ1-2; 9 bases align to TRBD1. Input material: peripheral blood. CDR3 loop: CASSYRDRVEGGYTF. For the CDR3, the DNA is TGTGCCAGCAGTTACCGGGACAGGGTAGAGGGCGGCTACACCTTC.